The T cell receptor beta chain described here comes from a study of post-analysis software for immune sequencing data. On the study more broadly: Multiple sclerosis in the patients followed relapsing-remitting, secondary progressive and progressive-relapsing courses.

Concerning this clonotype itself: Its specificity is unknown.

This CDR3 is 17 amino acids long. Germline CDR1 is MNHNS and CDR2 is SASEGT. Between the trimmed V and J ends, which lost 1 base and 0 bases, there was a span of 16 bases. Unique molecular identifiers featured in each of the TCR beta cDNA libraries. TCRdb processed the PCR reads anew with MiXCR; each CDR3 protein has one entry. This table has a few hundred thousand distinct CDR3 sequences, roughly 30% appearing once. Study results and limitations: With TRBV5-6, TRBV5-1 and TRBV20-1 included, roughly five TRBV segments were more frequent in patients than in controls.

The genes are TRBV6-1 and TRBJ2-7, with D tentatively TRBD1 (5 bases). The source of this sequence is a girl aged 5 to 17 with multiple sclerosis. Source material: blood. The DNA for the CDR3 is TGTGCCAGCAGTGAAGGCCTAGGTTCCAGGGTCTCCTACGAGCAGTACTTC. It codes for CASSEGLGSRVSYEQYF.